The clone carrying this T cell receptor beta chain came up a few times. The entry originates in a study of PD-L1 blockade in urothelial cancer. About the research overall: Once treatment had started, blood was analyzed at 3 weeks (second dose) and again at 6 weeks.

CDR1 and CDR2 (germline): MRHNA, SNTAGT. The V gene end was trimmed by 3 bases and the J gene end by 7 bases; junction bases not matched to a gene: 10. This CDR3 has 15 residues. Patients' urothelial carcinoma was locally advanced or metastatic. Each patient gave between 1 and 8 samples, pretreatment and on-treatment. TCRdb's copy holds only in-frame clones and misses some; the assay was immunoSEQ multiplex PCR. The table includes roughly 30,000 clones, approximately 86% detected once. This clonotype originated in a man aged 50 or older with urothelial cancer. The material sequenced was PBMCs, taken around atezolizumab (anti-PD-L1) treatment. V gene TRBV6-4 combines with J gene TRBJ2-7; 9 bases line up with TRBD2. CDR3 in amino acids: CASSEAASGIGEQYF. The CDR3 region has the DNA TGTGCCAGCAGTGAAGCTGCTAGCGGGATTGGGGAGCAGTACTTC.